Listed below are T cell receptor beta chains from one sample, sequenced in a study of cytomegalovirus exposure and HLA in healthy donors. Here immunoSEQ multiplex PCR was the method, and the copy in TCRdb shows in-frame clones only, minus some. The sample includes some 190,000 clones, around 80% of them seen just once. The material sequenced was PBMCs. Every receptor here comes from a woman aged 25 to 39 in good health and CMV-seronegative. CDR3s include the opening cysteine and the closing phenylalanine or tryptophan. Each record gives: clone size, J gene, V gene, D gene, CDR3 protein, CDR3 DNA. The D gene is left open where the match is weak. Rows may omit the clone size; those that give it use once, few, many or a size class.

clone_size: .
j_call: TRBJ2-1
v_call: TRBV4-1
d_call: TRBD1
cdr3_aa: CASSQGIAPGQGAINEQFF
cdr3_nt: TGCGCCAGCAGCCAAGGCATCGCTCCGGGACAGGGGGCCATCAATGAGCAGTTCTTC

clone_size: once
j_call: TRBJ1-1
v_call: TRBV19
d_call: TRBD1
cdr3_aa: CASSGTGYTEAFF
cdr3_nt: TGTGCCAGTAGTGGGACAGGGTACACTGAAGCTTTCTTT

clone_size: .
j_call: TRBJ1-5
v_call: TRBV7-2
d_call: .
cdr3_aa: CASSFADQPQHF
cdr3_nt: TGTGCCAGCAGCTTTGCGGATCAGCCCCAGCATTTT

clone_size: .
j_call: TRBJ2-5
v_call: TRBV2
d_call: TRBD2
cdr3_aa: CASSASGGARETQYF
cdr3_nt: TGTGCCAGCAGTGCTAGCGGGGGGGCCAGGGAGACCCAGTACTTC

clone_size: .
j_call: TRBJ2-6
v_call: TRBV19
d_call: .
cdr3_aa: CASSIDWTLRSGANVLTF
cdr3_nt: TGTGCCAGTAGTATCGATTGGACTCTTCGCTCTGGGGCCAACGTCCTGACTTTC

clone_size: .
j_call: TRBJ1-2
v_call: TRBV9
d_call: TRBD1
cdr3_aa: CASSVGQGIPGYTF
cdr3_nt: TGTGCCAGCAGCGTGGGACAGGGGATTCCTGGCTACACCTTC

clone_size: .
j_call: TRBJ2-1
v_call: TRBV29-1
d_call: TRBD2
cdr3_aa: CSAQPQRGRGDEQFF
cdr3_nt: TGCAGCGCTCAACCCCAGCGGGGGCGCGGGGATGAGCAGTTCTTC

clone_size: .
j_call: TRBJ1-1
v_call: TRBV2
d_call: .
cdr3_aa: CASKVSLNTEAFF
cdr3_nt: TGTGCCAGCAAAGTCAGTTTGAACACTGAAGCTTTCTTT

clone_size: .
j_call: TRBJ2-2
v_call: TRBV5-1
d_call: TRBD2
cdr3_aa: CASSSGLAGPGELFF
cdr3_nt: TGCGCCAGCAGCTCGGGACTAGCGGGGCCCGGGGAGCTGTTTTTT

clone_size: .
j_call: TRBJ1-2
v_call: TRBV20-1
d_call: .
cdr3_aa: CSAPPKYTF
cdr3_nt: TGCAGTGCCCCCCCTAAGTACACCTTC

clone_size: .
j_call: TRBJ1-5
v_call: TRBV5-1
d_call: TRBD1
cdr3_aa: CASSSTTGDNQPQHF
cdr3_nt: TGCGCCAGCAGCTCCACCACAGGGGACAATCAGCCCCAGCATTTT

clone_size: few
j_call: TRBJ1-1
v_call: TRBV29-1
d_call: TRBD1
cdr3_aa: CSVDGGTVFSAFF
cdr3_nt: TGCAGCGTTGATGGAGGGACAGTCTTTTCGGCTTTCTTT

clone_size: .
j_call: TRBJ2-5
v_call: TRBV27
d_call: TRBD2
cdr3_aa: CASSSTSGGRRGETQYF
cdr3_nt: TGTGCCAGCAGCTCGACTAGCGGGGGCCGTAGGGGGGAGACCCAGTACTTC

clone_size: .
j_call: TRBJ1-3
v_call: TRBV5-6
d_call: .
cdr3_aa: CASSLAPGTGNTIYF
cdr3_nt: TGTGCCAGCAGCTTGGCCCCGGGGACTGGAAACACCATATATTTT

clone_size: .
j_call: TRBJ1-4
v_call: TRBV7-9
d_call: TRBD1
cdr3_aa: CASSLPGQGDEKLFF
cdr3_nt: TGTGCCAGCAGCTTACCGGGACAGGGGGATGAAAAACTGTTTTTT

clone_size: .
j_call: TRBJ1-2
v_call: TRBV30
d_call: TRBD1
cdr3_aa: CAWSWDRYYGYTF
cdr3_nt: TGTGCCTGGAGTTGGGACAGATACTATGGCTACACCTTC

clone_size: .
j_call: TRBJ1-4
v_call: TRBV10-3
d_call: .
cdr3_aa: CAISESGRWDEKLFF
cdr3_nt: TGTGCCATCAGTGAGTCCGGGAGGTGGGATGAAAAACTGTTTTTT

clone_size: .
j_call: TRBJ1-1
v_call: TRBV9
d_call: .
cdr3_aa: CASSVGATLVNTEAFF
cdr3_nt: TGTGCCAGCAGCGTAGGGGCGACACTAGTGAACACTGAAGCTTTCTTT

clone_size: .
j_call: TRBJ1-1
v_call: TRBV30
d_call: .
cdr3_aa: CAWSVGGWDTEAFF
cdr3_nt: TGTGCCTGGAGTGTAGGAGGGTGGGACACTGAAGCTTTCTTT

clone_size: .
j_call: TRBJ1-4
v_call: TRBV30
d_call: .
cdr3_aa: CAWSRRTQGEKLFF
cdr3_nt: TGTGCCTGGAGTAGGCGCACCCAGGGTGAAAAACTGTTTTTT

clone_size: .
j_call: TRBJ2-2
v_call: TRBV23-1
d_call: .
cdr3_aa: CASSQSARSTGELFF
cdr3_nt: TGCGCCAGCAGTCAATCTGCCCGGAGCACCGGGGAGCTGTTTTTT

clone_size: .
j_call: TRBJ1-1
v_call: TRBV5-1
d_call: TRBD1
cdr3_aa: CASSFSDRVTEAFF
cdr3_nt: TGCGCCAGCAGCTTTTCCGACAGGGTCACTGAAGCTTTCTTT

clone_size: .
j_call: TRBJ2-7
v_call: TRBV7-8
d_call: TRBD2
cdr3_aa: CASSPGLAGGNEQYF
cdr3_nt: TGTGCCAGCAGCCCGGGACTAGCGGGGGGTAACGAGCAGTACTTC

clone_size: .
j_call: TRBJ2-7
v_call: TRBV7-3
d_call: .
cdr3_aa: CASSLGAGLSYEQYF
cdr3_nt: TGTGCCAGCAGCTTAGGGGCAGGGCTCTCCTACGAGCAGTACTTC

clone_size: .
j_call: TRBJ1-5
v_call: TRBV7-6
d_call: .
cdr3_aa: CASSPSNSNQPQHF
cdr3_nt: TGTGCCAGCAGCCCATCTAATAGCAATCAGCCCCAGCATTTT

clone_size: few
j_call: TRBJ1-1
v_call: TRBV2
d_call: .
cdr3_aa: CALTVGGRNTEAFF
cdr3_nt: TGTGCCTTGACTGTCGGGGGGCGGAACACTGAAGCTTTCTTT

clone_size: .
j_call: TRBJ1-6
v_call: TRBV15
d_call: .
cdr3_aa: CATSRDTGNLHF
cdr3_nt: TGTGCCACCAGCAGAGATACAGGGAACCTCCACTTT

clone_size: once
j_call: TRBJ2-7
v_call: TRBV30
d_call: .
cdr3_aa: CAWSVLGRRGPSYEQYF
cdr3_nt: TGTGCCTGGAGTGTACTGGGGCGGAGGGGGCCCTCCTACGAGCAGTACTTC

clone_size: .
j_call: TRBJ2-7
v_call: TRBV7-8
d_call: .
cdr3_aa: CASSFPTDNEQYF
cdr3_nt: TGTGCCAGCAGCTTCCCAACGGACAACGAGCAGTACTTC

clone_size: .
j_call: TRBJ1-5
v_call: TRBV5-1
d_call: .
cdr3_aa: CASSQQGGQPQHF
cdr3_nt: TGCGCCAGCAGCCAGCAAGGAGGTCAGCCCCAGCATTTT

clone_size: .
j_call: TRBJ1-1
v_call: TRBV9
d_call: .
cdr3_aa: CASSSYSGSTDEAFF
cdr3_nt: TGTGCCAGCAGCTCCTACTCCGGGTCGACTGATGAAGCTTTCTTT

clone_size: .
j_call: TRBJ1-3
v_call: TRBV2
d_call: .
cdr3_aa: CASLTALSGNTIYF
cdr3_nt: TGTGCCAGTTTGACAGCTCTCTCTGGAAACACCATATATTTT

clone_size: few
j_call: TRBJ1-1
v_call: TRBV4-2
d_call: .
cdr3_aa: CASKADLLNTEAFF
cdr3_nt: TGTGCCAGCAAAGCGGACTTACTGAACACTGAAGCTTTCTTT

clone_size: few
j_call: TRBJ2-5
v_call: TRBV15
d_call: .
cdr3_aa: CATSRGPIPETQYF
cdr3_nt: TGTGCCACCAGCAGAGGGCCGATACCAGAGACCCAGTACTTC

clone_size: .
j_call: TRBJ2-3
v_call: TRBV7-2
d_call: TRBD2
cdr3_aa: CASSFSSGRTDTQYF
cdr3_nt: TGTGCCAGCAGCTTCTCTAGCGGACGCACAGATACGCAGTATTTT

clone_size: .
j_call: TRBJ2-7
v_call: TRBV2
d_call: TRBD1
cdr3_aa: CASSLGQGYEQYF
cdr3_nt: TGTGCCAGCAGCCTCGGACAGGGCTACGAGCAGTACTTC

clone_size: .
j_call: TRBJ1-1
v_call: TRBV5-5
d_call: .
cdr3_aa: CASSTSPTGRNTEAFF
cdr3_nt: TGTGCCAGCAGCACCTCACCAACGGGGAGAAACACTGAAGCTTTCTTT

clone_size: .
j_call: TRBJ2-7
v_call: TRBV15
d_call: .
cdr3_aa: CATTTGTGVYEQYF
cdr3_nt: TGTGCCACCACCACCGGGACGGGGGTCTACGAGCAGTACTTC

clone_size: .
j_call: TRBJ1-3
v_call: TRBV6-5
d_call: .
cdr3_aa: CASSYSHRIEGNTIYF
cdr3_nt: TGTGCCAGCAGTTACTCCCATCGAATTGAGGGAAACACCATATATTTT

clone_size: .
j_call: TRBJ2-7
v_call: TRBV4-1
d_call: TRBD2
cdr3_aa: CASSLGLAGGRSSYEQYF
cdr3_nt: TGCGCCAGCAGCCTGGGACTAGCGGGGGGGAGGAGCTCCTACGAGCAGTACTTC

clone_size: .
j_call: TRBJ2-7
v_call: TRBV6-1
d_call: .
cdr3_aa: CASTQSQGREQYF
cdr3_nt: TGTGCCAGCACCCAATCACAGGGCCGCGAGCAGTACTTC

clone_size: .
j_call: TRBJ2-5
v_call: TRBV7-2
d_call: TRBD1
cdr3_aa: CASSLDRVETQYF
cdr3_nt: TGTGCCAGCAGCCTCGACAGGGTGGAGACCCAGTACTTC

clone_size: once
j_call: TRBJ2-3
v_call: TRBV13
d_call: TRBD2
cdr3_aa: CASSYSGGRRTDTQYF
cdr3_nt: TGTGCCAGCAGCTATAGCGGGGGGCGCCGCACAGATACGCAGTATTTT

clone_size: .
j_call: TRBJ1-2
v_call: TRBV5-5
d_call: .
cdr3_aa: CASSYELYTRAPNYGYTF
cdr3_nt: TGTGCCAGCAGTTATGAACTCTATACCAGGGCTCCGAACTATGGCTACACCTTC

clone_size: .
j_call: TRBJ2-2
v_call: TRBV6-4
d_call: .
cdr3_aa: CASSGEDTGELFF
cdr3_nt: TGTGCCAGCAGTGGAGAAGACACCGGGGAGCTGTTTTTT

clone_size: .
j_call: TRBJ1-5
v_call: TRBV7-2
d_call: .
cdr3_aa: CATERGGGQPQHF
cdr3_nt: TGTGCCACCGAGCGGGGCGGGGGTCAGCCCCAGCATTTT

clone_size: once
j_call: TRBJ1-1
v_call: TRBV6-7
d_call: TRBD1
cdr3_aa: CASIGTGGKTEAFF
cdr3_nt: TGTGCCAGCATCGGTACAGGGGGAAAAACTGAAGCTTTCTTT

clone_size: .
j_call: TRBJ1-6
v_call: TRBV6-4
d_call: .
cdr3_aa: CASSDTGDNSPLHF
cdr3_nt: TGTGCCAGCAGTGATACGGGTGACAATTCACCCCTCCACTTT

clone_size: .
j_call: TRBJ1-4
v_call: TRBV19
d_call: TRBD1
cdr3_aa: CASSRGPNEKLFF
cdr3_nt: TGTGCCAGTAGCAGGGGGCCTAATGAAAAACTGTTTTTT

clone_size: .
j_call: TRBJ1-2
v_call: TRBV4-1
d_call: .
cdr3_aa: CASSQERSVYGYTF
cdr3_nt: TGCGCCAGCAGCCAAGAACGGTCCGTATATGGCTACACCTTC